This T cell receptor (beta chain) was sequenced in a study of CD8 T cell repertoires and HIV-1 epitope variants. Study overall: Each of Twenty-five Gag and Nef epitope peptides stimulated a separate culture. Overall study results and limits: Four or five clonotypes recognized Nef KF9, one HW9, none TAALDMSHF.

A word on this clone: Its antigen is not identified.

The data were produced by immunoSEQ multiplex PCR, yet TCRdb's version contains in-frame clones alone and is incomplete. The sample lists 4,500 to 6,000 clones, around three fifths occurring once. CDR3 length equals 15 residues. Germline assignment: CDR1 LGHNA and CDR2 YNFKEQ. The ends lost 0 bases at V and 4 bases at J; junction bases unmatched: 5. Sample: cultured CD8+ T cells derived from PBMCs. This sequence originates from a male donor with HIV. This rearrangement joins TRBV4-2 to TRBJ2-7, with 8 bases identical to TRBD1. This CDR3 reads CASSQETGGLYEQYF. The CDR3 DNA reads as TGTGCCAGCAGCCAAGAAACAGGGGGTCTATACGAGCAGTACTTC.